Described below is a single T cell receptor beta chain sequence and its context. Its antigen has not been determined. Per-base qualities were not stored, and no clone one base away is much larger. Germline trimming amounts to 4 bases on V and 1 base on J, with 4 as the count of junction bases outside the gene matches. The CDR3 starts with the cysteine, ends with the phenylalanine, and has 15 residues. CDR3 DNA is the only sequence kept; it has 45 bases, read in frame from the first base. Sequences SGHRS (CDR1) and YFSETQ (CDR2) are obtained from the germline V gene. The sample originates from a study of CD8 T cells in ankylosing spondylitis (TCRdb year 2017). About the study as a whole: To find TCR variants linked to disease, the study profiled T cell receptor beta repertoires in ankylosing spondylitis patients and healthy donors. The full study cohort comprised some 27 ankylosing spondylitis patients and 85 to 120 healthy donors. Peripheral blood samples were taken, and synovial fluid was additionally collected from ankylosing spondylitis patients.

For each ankylosing spondylitis patient, the synovial fluid sample was matched to a blood sample from that same patient. The sequencing machine was an Illumina HiSeq 2500. Quantitative 5'-RACE with molecular barcodes was the method used to prepare the TCR beta libraries. Per the authors' processing: A new computational method based on a probabilistic model of VDJ rearrangement was used to identify disease-linked TCR variants. TCRdb reprocessing: public reads trimmed at Q25 with fastp, clones called with MiXCR, in-frame beta chains kept. Each CDR3 protein gets just one entry, which takes the most common genes and DNA from the rows behind it. The V and J calls here are based on TCRdb, not the publication. Recorded for this sample are approximately 140,000 distinct CDR3 sequences; approximately 8.4% of them occurred a single time. The ten most abundant clones make up 7.3% of the sample. Results the study describes overall, beyond this receptor: A TCR beta motif made up of under ten highly homologous amino acid variants appeared to be characteristic of blood from ankylosing spondylitis patients. The disease-linked clones had a CD8+ phenotype and were found at relatively low frequencies in peripheral blood. Some motif variants had previously been reported in the synovial fluid and blood of reactive arthritis patients, which suggests shared mechanisms of disease initiation. According to the report, matched synovial fluid samples from ankylosing spondylitis patients were significantly enriched for the disease-linked clones.

The origin of this receptor is a male donor with ankylosing spondylitis. The sequenced sample consisted of synovial fluid, either unsorted or a sorted T cell fraction (not recorded which). The chain is encoded by TRBV5-1 joined to TRBJ1-2; 10 bases in between match TRBD1. The encoded CDR3 is CASSRRDRGNYGYTF. DNA sequence: TGCGCCAGCAGCAGGAGGGACAGGGGTAACTATGGCTACACCTTC.